Following are 8 T cell receptor beta chains from one sample sequenced in a study of blood T cell repertoires in COVID-19. The protocol was immunoSEQ multiplex PCR, while the TCRdb copy is restricted to in-frame clones and leaves out a portion. This table has approximately 400,000 clones, around 92% appearing once. Sequencing was performed on peripheral blood. These TCRs come from a middle-aged man with acute or convalescent COVID-19.

The chain is built from TRBV7-9 and TRBJ1-4; a possible D gene is TRBD1 (6 bases). The CDR3 runs to 14 residues. Germline loops: CDR1 SEHNR, CDR2 FQNEAQ (reference sequence). V was clipped by 2 bases and J by 5 bases, with 9 bases between them. The CDR3 nucleotides are TGTGCCAGCAGCTTATCCGGGACAAATGAAAAACTGTTTTTT. It codes for CASSLSGTNEKLFF. The full variable domain, with the rest looked up from reference TRBV7-9 and TRBJ1-4, is DTGVSQNPRHKITKRGQNVTFRCDPISEHNRLYWYRQTLGQGPEFLTYFQNEAQLEKSRLLSDRFSAERPKGSFSTLEIQRTEQGDSAMYLCASSLSGTNEKLFFGSGTQLSVL.

V usage is TRBV6-5 and J usage is TRBJ1-5, with unresolved D. CDR3 length: 13 residues. The germline V gene has CDR1 MNHEY and CDR2 SVGAGI. Trimming cost V 6 bases and J 5 bases, with 11 bases left between them. CDR3 sequence reads: CASRVRKDQPQHF. For the CDR3, the DNA is TGTGCCAGCAGGGTCAGGAAAGATCAGCCCCAGCATTTT.

J is TRBJ1-5 and V is TRBV14, with 8 bases matching TRBD1. This CDR3 spans 16 amino acids. With 0 bases clipped from V and 6 bases from J, the junction kept 7 bases outside the gene matches. CDR1 SGHDN and CDR2 FVKESK come from the germline V gene. In DNA, the CDR3 is TGTGCCAGCAGCCAAGATAACACAGGGGGTGGTCAGCCCCAGCATTTT. Amino acid sequence: CASSQDNTGGGQPQHF.

The J gene is TRBJ1-4, the V gene TRBV3-1 (or the pseudogene TRBV3-2); D uncertain. CDR1 is LGHDT and CDR2 is YNNKEL in the germline V gene (reference sequence). The CDR3 has 15 residues. Trimming left V 4 bases short and J 4 bases short, with 13 bases between. The CDR3 DNA is TGTGCCAGCAGCCCGCACCCGTCGGTTAATGAAAAACTGTTTTTT. Its protein is CASSPHPSVNEKLFF.

The V gene is TRBV2, the J gene TRBJ2-7; tentative D call: TRBD1 (6 bases). The V and J ends lost 5 bases and 4 bases respectively, with 9 bases between them. There are 12 residues in the CDR3. CDR1 and CDR2 (germline): SNHLY, FYNNEI. As DNA, the CDR3 is TGTGCCAGCAGTAATACAGGGTACGAGCAGTACTTC. This encodes CASSNTGYEQYF.

The V gene is TRBV27, the J gene TRBJ1-2; TRBD1 is a possible D gene (5 bases). This CDR3 region has 15 residues. Germline CDR1 and CDR2: MNHEY and SMNVEV (reference sequence). V was trimmed by 6 bases and J by 2 bases, leaving 16 bases between them. CDR3 loop: CASRQAGGGNYGYTF. Written as DNA, the CDR3 is TGTGCCAGCAGACAGGCGGGGGGTGGGAACTATGGCTACACCTTC.

This rearrangement joins TRBV28 to TRBJ1-2; D is unresolved. Germline values: CDR1 MDHEN, CDR2 SYDVKM. The CDR3 is 13 residues long. Trimming shortened V by 1 base and J by 7 bases, and 10 bases separated the two germline ends. The CDR3 region is CASSLLRPGGYTF. DNA for the CDR3: TGTGCCAGCAGTTTATTAAGACCGGGTGGCTACACCTTC.

The chain recombines TRBV2 with TRBJ2-4; 7 nucleotides align to TRBD1. The CDR3 has 13 amino acids. V gave up 8 bases and J gave up 6 bases; unmatched junction bases: 7. CDR1 and CDR2 (germline): SNHLY, FYNNEI. CDR3 sequence reads: CASERDSGNIQYF. CDR3 nucleotide sequence: TGTGCCAGCGAACGGGACAGTGGAAACATTCAGTACTTC.